These 7 T cell receptor beta chains originate from one sample sequenced in a study of shared clonotypes between healthy human individuals. Assay used: immunoSEQ multiplex PCR; TCRdb lists only in-frame clones, some missing. The sample comprises about 480,000 clones, over 75% of which are singletons, and roughly an eighth rests with the top ten. Sequencing was performed on PBMCs. Receptor source: a woman in her forties in good health. Some clones in this sample may be carry-over from other donors' samples.

The chain is built from TRBV28 and TRBJ1-1; 8 bases are shared with TRBD1. The junction had 6 bases not matched to a gene; V was cut back by 6 bases and J by 3 bases. This CDR3 is 14 amino acids long. Germline assignment: CDR1 MDHEN and CDR2 SYDVKM. The CDR3 DNA reads TGTGCCAGCAGCTTCCCAGGGGGCTACACTGAAGCTTTCTTT. Its protein is CASSFPGGYTEAFF.

This clone was counted between two and nine times. This chain links TRBV5-1 with TRBJ2-7, with TRBD2 as a possible D gene (5 bases). Trimming took off 2 bases at V and 3 bases at J, with 12 bases between the two ends. The CDR3 extends over 14 amino acids. CDR1 and CDR2 from the germline V gene are SGHRS and YFSETQ. The CDR3 loop reads CASSFSGEYYEQYF. The CDR3 DNA reads as TGCGCCAGCAGCTTTTCCGGGGAGTACTACGAGCAGTACTTC.

This chain uses TRBV7-8 with TRBJ2-5, with 9 bases that match TRBD2. The J call could be wrong; TRBJ2-7 is a better fit for the DNA end. The CDR3 has 16 amino acids. Germline V gene data show CDR1 as SGHVS and CDR2 as FQNEAQ. CDR3 nucleotides: TGTGCCAGCAGCCAGGGCGGACTAGCGAGTTCCTACGAGCAGTACTTC. Protein sequence: CASSQGGLASSYEQYF.

A few counts support this clone. V usage is TRBV28 and J usage is TRBJ2-7; 7 nucleotides match TRBD2. CDR3 length equals 17 residues. The junction had 19 bases not matched to a gene; V was cut back by 2 bases and J by 9 bases. Germline-derived CDR1 and CDR2 are MDHEN and SYDVKM. The CDR3 reads CASSLSGLGTGPGGQYF. The CDR3 DNA reads TGTGCCAGCAGTTTAAGTGGTCTAGGGACTGGACCGGGGGGGCAGTACTTC.

The CDR3 region has the DNA TGTGCCAGCAGTTCCCACGGGACAGGGGGAGCTTTCTTT. It codes for CASSSHGTGGAFF. The chain joins TRBV27 to TRBJ1-1; 11 positions match TRBD1. The V gene end was trimmed by 4 bases and the J gene end by 10 bases; junction bases not matched to a gene: 5. This CDR3 has 13 amino acids. The germline V gene encodes CDR1 MNHEY and CDR2 SMNVEV (reference sequence).

The CDR3 DNA follows: TGTGCCAGCAGCGCCCACCAGGGGGGCACTGAAGCTTTCTTT. This codes for CASSAHQGGTEAFF. The chain combines TRBV9 with TRBJ1-1, with 7 bases matching TRBD1. The CDR3 sequence is 14 residues long. Germline V gene lookup returns CDR1 SGDLS and CDR2 YYNGEE. The J segment lost 4 bases and the V segment lost 3 bases, leaving 6 bases of the junction unmatched.

The chain combines TRBV5-4 with TRBJ1-4; D gene ambiguous. This CDR3 is 13 amino acids long. Trimming removed 0 bases from V and 7 bases from J, with 7 bases in between. Looked up from germline, CDR1 is SGHNT and CDR2 is YYREEE (reference sequence). The CDR3 loop reads CASSLARGEKLFF. DNA for the CDR3: TGTGCCAGCAGCTTGGCCCGGGGTGAAAAACTGTTTTTT.